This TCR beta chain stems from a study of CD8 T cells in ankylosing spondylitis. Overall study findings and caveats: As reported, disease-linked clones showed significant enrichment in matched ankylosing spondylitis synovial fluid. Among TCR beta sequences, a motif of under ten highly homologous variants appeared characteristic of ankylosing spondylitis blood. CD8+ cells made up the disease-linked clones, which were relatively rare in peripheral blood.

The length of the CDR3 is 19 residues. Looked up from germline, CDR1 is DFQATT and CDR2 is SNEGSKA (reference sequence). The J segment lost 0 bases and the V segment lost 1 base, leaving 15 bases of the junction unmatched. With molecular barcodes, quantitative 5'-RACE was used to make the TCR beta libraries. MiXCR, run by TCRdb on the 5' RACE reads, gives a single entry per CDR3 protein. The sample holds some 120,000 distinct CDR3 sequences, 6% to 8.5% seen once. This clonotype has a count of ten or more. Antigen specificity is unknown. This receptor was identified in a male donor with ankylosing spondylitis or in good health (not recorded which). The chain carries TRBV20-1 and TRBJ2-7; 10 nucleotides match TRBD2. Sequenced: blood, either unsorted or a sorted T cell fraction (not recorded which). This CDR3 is CSARVSPSGGKRNSYEQYF. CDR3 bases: TGCAGTGCTAGAGTCAGTCCTAGCGGGGGAAAACGAAACTCCTACGAGCAGTACTTC.